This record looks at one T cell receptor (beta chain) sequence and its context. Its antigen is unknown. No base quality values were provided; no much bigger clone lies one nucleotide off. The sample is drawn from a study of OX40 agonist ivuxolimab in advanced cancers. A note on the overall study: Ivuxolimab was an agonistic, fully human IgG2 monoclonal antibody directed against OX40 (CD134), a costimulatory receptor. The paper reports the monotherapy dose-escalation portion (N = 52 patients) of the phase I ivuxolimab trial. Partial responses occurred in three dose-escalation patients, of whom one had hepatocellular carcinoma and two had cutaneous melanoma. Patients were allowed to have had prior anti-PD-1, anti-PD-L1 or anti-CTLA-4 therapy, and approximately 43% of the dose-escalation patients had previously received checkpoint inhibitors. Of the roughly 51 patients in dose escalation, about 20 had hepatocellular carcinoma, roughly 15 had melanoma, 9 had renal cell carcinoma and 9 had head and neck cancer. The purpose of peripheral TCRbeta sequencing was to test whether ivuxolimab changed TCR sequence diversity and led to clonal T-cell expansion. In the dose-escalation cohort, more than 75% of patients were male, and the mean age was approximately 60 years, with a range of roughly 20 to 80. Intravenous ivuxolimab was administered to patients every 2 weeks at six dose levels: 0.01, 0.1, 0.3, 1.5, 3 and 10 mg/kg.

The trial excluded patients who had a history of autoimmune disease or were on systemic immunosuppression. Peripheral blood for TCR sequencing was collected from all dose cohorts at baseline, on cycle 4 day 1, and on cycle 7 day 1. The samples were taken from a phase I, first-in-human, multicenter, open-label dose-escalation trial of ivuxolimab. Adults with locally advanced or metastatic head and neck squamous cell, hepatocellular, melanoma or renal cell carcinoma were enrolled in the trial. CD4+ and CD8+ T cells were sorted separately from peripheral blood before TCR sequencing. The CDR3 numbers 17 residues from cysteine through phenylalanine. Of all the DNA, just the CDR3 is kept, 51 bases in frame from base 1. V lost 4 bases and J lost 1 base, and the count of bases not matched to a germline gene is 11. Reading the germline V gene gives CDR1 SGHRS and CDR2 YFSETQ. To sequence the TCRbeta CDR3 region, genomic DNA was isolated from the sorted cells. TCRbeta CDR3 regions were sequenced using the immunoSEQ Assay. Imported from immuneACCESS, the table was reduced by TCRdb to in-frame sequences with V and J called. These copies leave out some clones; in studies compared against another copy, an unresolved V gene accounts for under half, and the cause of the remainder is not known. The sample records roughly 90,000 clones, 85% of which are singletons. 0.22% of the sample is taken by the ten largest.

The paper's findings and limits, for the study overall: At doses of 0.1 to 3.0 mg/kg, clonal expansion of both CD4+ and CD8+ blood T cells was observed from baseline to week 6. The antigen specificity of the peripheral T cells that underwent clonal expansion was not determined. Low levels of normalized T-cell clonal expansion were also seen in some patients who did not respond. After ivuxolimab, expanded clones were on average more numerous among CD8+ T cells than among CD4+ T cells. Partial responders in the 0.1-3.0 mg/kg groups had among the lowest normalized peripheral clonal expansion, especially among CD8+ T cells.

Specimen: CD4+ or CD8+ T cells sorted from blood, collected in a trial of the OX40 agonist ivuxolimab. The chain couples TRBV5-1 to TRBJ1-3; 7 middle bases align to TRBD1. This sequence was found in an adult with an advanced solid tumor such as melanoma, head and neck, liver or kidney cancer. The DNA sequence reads TGCGCCAGCAGCCGGGGGAGGGGGCCTGAGTCTGGAAACACCATATATTTT. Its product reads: CASSRGRGPESGNTIYF.